These T cell receptor beta chains were read from a single sample in a study of T cell responses to AZD1222 COVID-19 vaccine. Produced via immunoSEQ multiplex PCR; TCRdb's table is partial and in-frame only. The sample yields about 64,000 clones, around nine tenths seen once. Specimen: peripheral blood, collected 28 days after the second dose of the MenACWY control vaccine. The source is an adult who received the MenACWY meningococcal vaccine as a control. Both conserved end residues are part of each CDR3. D genes are given only for firm matches. Clone sizes are given selectively: once, few, many, or a class where the clone is expanded.

D: TRBD2
J: TRBJ2-1
length: 18
V: TRBV4-3
size: .
CDR3: CASSQELMGRARTSAGFF
DNA: TGCGCCAGCAGCCAAGAGTTAATGGGCAGGGCACGGACTAGCGCGGGGTTCTTC

D: .
J: TRBJ1-3
length: 14
V: TRBV27
size: once
CDR3: CASRERGSGNTIYF
DNA: TGTGCCAGCAGGGAACGGGGGTCCGGAAACACCATATATTTT

D: .
J: TRBJ1-4
length: 15
V: TRBV3-1/TRBV3-2
size: .
CDR3: CASSHTGRSNEKLFF
DNA: TGTGCCAGCAGCCATACGGGTCGCTCTAATGAAAAACTGTTTTTT

D: TRBD1
J: TRBJ2-7
length: 13
V: TRBV11-2
size: .
CDR3: CASSRGSSYEQYF
DNA: TGTGCCAGTTCCAGGGGGAGCTCCTACGAGCAGTACTTC

D: TRBD2
J: TRBJ2-2
length: 16
V: TRBV19
size: .
CDR3: CASSRGLAGGPGELFF
DNA: TGTGCCAGTAGTAGGGGACTAGCGGGAGGGCCCGGGGAGCTGTTTTTT

D: .
J: TRBJ1-1
length: 8
V: TRBV20-1
size: .
CDR3: CSADGSFF
DNA: TGCAGTGCAGATGGTTCTTTCTTT

D: TRBD1
J: TRBJ2-7
length: 14
V: TRBV14
size: once
CDR3: CASSQVSGGNEQYF
DNA: TGTGCCAGCAGCCAAGTCTCAGGGGGAAACGAGCAGTACTTC

D: TRBD1
J: TRBJ1-6
length: 13
V: TRBV27
size: .
CDR3: CASSHRGYSPLHF
DNA: TGTGCCAGCAGTCACAGGGGTTATTCACCCCTCCACTTT

D: .
J: TRBJ2-1
length: 13
V: TRBV5-1
size: .
CDR3: CASSLVGSHEQFF
DNA: TGCGCCAGCAGCTTGGTGGGGAGCCATGAGCAGTTCTTC

D: .
J: TRBJ2-6
length: 16
V: TRBV5-1
size: once
CDR3: CASSLAPNSGANVLTF
DNA: TGCGCCAGCAGCTTGGCCCCCAACTCTGGGGCCAACGTCCTGACTTTC

D: .
J: TRBJ1-1
length: 13
V: TRBV6-5
size: .
CDR3: CASSYSSNTEAFF
DNA: TGTGCCAGCAGTTACTCATCCAACACTGAAGCTTTCTTT

D: .
J: TRBJ1-1
length: 14
V: TRBV11-2
size: .
CDR3: CASSTGPLNTEAFF
DNA: TGTGCCAGCAGCACCGGGCCGCTGAACACTGAAGCTTTCTTT

D: .
J: TRBJ2-7
length: 13
V: TRBV5-6
size: once
CDR3: CASSLGRSYEQYF
DNA: TGTGCCAGCAGCTTGGGGAGGTCCTACGAGCAGTACTTC

D: TRBD2
J: TRBJ2-7
length: 15
V: TRBV30
size: .
CDR3: CAWSATWGGIDEQYF
DNA: TGTGCCTGGAGTGCTACGTGGGGGGGGATAGACGAGCAGTACTTC

D: .
J: TRBJ2-2
length: 13
V: TRBV9
size: .
CDR3: CASSQGDAGELFF
DNA: TGTGCCAGCAGCCAAGGGGACGCCGGGGAGCTGTTTTTT

D: .
J: TRBJ1-2
length: 14
V: TRBV5-5
size: .
CDR3: CASSSPGGHRFTFF
DNA: TGTGCCAGCAGCTCCCCCGGTGGACACCGGTTTACCTTCTTC

D: .
J: TRBJ2-1
length: 14
V: TRBV20-1
size: .
CDR3: CSASRPLILDEQFF
DNA: TGCAGTGCTAGTAGGCCGCTGATTCTAGATGAGCAGTTCTTC

D: .
J: TRBJ1-6
length: 14
V: TRBV12-5
size: once
CDR3: CASGLEGWNSPLHF
DNA: TGTGCTAGTGGTTTGGAGGGGTGGAATTCACCCCTCCACTTT

D: .
J: TRBJ2-7
length: 13
V: TRBV5-6
size: .
CDR3: CASSLTIAYEQYF
DNA: TGTGCCAGCAGCCTGACTATAGCCTACGAGCAGTACTTC

D: .
J: TRBJ1-5
length: 15
V: TRBV10-2
size: .
CDR3: CASSEGRAGNQPQHF
DNA: TGCGCCAGCAGTGAAGGGAGGGCTGGCAATCAGCCCCAGCATTTT

D: .
J: TRBJ2-2
length: 15
V: TRBV24-1
size: once
CDR3: CATSDQGQNTGELFF
DNA: TGTGCCACCAGTGATCAGGGACAGAACACCGGGGAGCTGTTTTTT

D: .
J: TRBJ1-3
length: 15
V: TRBV7-8
size: .
CDR3: CASSLDRSSGNTIYF
DNA: TGTGCCAGCAGCTTAGACAGAAGCTCTGGAAACACCATATATTTT

D: .
J: TRBJ1-1
length: 14
V: TRBV5-1
size: .
CDR3: CASSLRGANTEAFF
DNA: TGCGCCAGCAGCTTGAGGGGCGCGAACACTGAAGCTTTCTTT

D: .
J: TRBJ2-1
length: 14
V: TRBV18
size: .
CDR3: CASSLRGAYNEQFF
DNA: TGTGCCAGCTCTCTGAGGGGCGCCTACAATGAGCAGTTCTTC

D: .
J: TRBJ2-1
length: 12
V: TRBV15
size: .
CDR3: CATSRDSNEQFF
DNA: TGTGCCACCAGCAGAGATTCGAATGAGCAGTTCTTC

D: TRBD1
J: TRBJ2-7
length: 15
V: TRBV4-1
size: once
CDR3: CASSPARDSSYEQYF
DNA: TGCGCCAGCAGCCCAGCTAGGGACAGCTCCTACGAGCAGTACTTC

D: .
J: TRBJ1-4
length: 15
V: TRBV19
size: once
CDR3: CASSIAARGREKLFF
DNA: TGTGCCAGTAGTATAGCGGCCAGGGGACGTGAAAAACTGTTTTTT

D: TRBD2
J: TRBJ2-6
length: 19
V: TRBV19
size: .
CDR3: CATLDQTSGIISGANVLTF
DNA: TGTGCCACCCTTGACCAGACTAGCGGGATTATCTCTGGGGCCAACGTCCTGACTTTC

D: .
J: TRBJ1-4
length: 15
V: TRBV5-5
size: .
CDR3: CASSSDFGIDGQMFF
DNA: TGTGCCAGCAGCTCGGACTTCGGGATAGACGGACAAATGTTTTTT

D: TRBD1
J: TRBJ1-1
length: 14
V: TRBV6-5
size: .
CDR3: CASSPLTGSTEAFF
DNA: TGTGCCAGCAGTCCCCTGACAGGGAGTACTGAAGCTTTCTTT

D: TRBD1
J: TRBJ1-3
length: 14
V: TRBV5-1
size: .
CDR3: CASSMGQGGNTIYF
DNA: TGCGCCAGCAGCATGGGACAGGGTGGAAACACCATATATTTT